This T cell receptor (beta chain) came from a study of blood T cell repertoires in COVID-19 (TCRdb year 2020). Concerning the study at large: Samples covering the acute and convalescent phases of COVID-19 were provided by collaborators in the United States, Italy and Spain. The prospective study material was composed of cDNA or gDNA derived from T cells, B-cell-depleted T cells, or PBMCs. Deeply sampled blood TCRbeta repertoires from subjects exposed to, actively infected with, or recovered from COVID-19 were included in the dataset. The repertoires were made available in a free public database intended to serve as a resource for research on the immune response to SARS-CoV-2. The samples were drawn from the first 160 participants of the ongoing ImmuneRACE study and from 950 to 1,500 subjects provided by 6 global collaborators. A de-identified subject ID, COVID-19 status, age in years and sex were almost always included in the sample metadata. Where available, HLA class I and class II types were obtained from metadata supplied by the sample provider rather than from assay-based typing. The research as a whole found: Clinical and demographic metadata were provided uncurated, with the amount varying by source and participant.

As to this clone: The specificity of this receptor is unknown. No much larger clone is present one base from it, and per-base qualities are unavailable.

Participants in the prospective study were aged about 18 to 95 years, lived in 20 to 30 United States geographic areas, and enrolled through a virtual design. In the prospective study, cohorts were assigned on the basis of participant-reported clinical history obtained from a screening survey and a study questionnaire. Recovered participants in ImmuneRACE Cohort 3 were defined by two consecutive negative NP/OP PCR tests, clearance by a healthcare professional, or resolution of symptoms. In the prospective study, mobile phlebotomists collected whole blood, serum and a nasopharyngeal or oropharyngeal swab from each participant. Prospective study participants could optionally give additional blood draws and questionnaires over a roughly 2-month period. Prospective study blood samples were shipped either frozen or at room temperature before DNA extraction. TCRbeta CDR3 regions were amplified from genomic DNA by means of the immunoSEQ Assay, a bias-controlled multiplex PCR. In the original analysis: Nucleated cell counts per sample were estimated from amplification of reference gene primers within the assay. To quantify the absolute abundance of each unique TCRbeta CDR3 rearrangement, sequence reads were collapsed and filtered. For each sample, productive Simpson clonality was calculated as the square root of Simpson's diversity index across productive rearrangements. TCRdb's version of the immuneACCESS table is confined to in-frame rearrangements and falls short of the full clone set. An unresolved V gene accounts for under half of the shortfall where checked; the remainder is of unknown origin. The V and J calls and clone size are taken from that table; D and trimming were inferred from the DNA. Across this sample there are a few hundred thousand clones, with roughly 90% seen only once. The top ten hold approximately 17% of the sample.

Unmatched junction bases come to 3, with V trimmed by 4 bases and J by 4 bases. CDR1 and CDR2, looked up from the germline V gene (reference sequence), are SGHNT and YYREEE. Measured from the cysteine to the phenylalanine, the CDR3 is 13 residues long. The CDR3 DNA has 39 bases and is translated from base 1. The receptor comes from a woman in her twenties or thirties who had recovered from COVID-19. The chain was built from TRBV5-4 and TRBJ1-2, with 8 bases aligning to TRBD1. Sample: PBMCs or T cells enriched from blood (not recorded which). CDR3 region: CASSRGTGYGYTF. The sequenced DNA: TGTGCCAGCAGCCGAGGGACAGGCTATGGCTACACCTTC.